This T cell receptor (beta chain) is drawn from a study of HIV-infected patients and healthy controls (TCRdb year 2014). A note on the overall study: The question the study tested was whether immune perturbation and reconstitution could be captured by deep TCR repertoire sequencing of small blood samples from HIV patients. Paper-wide results and their limitations: The dynamics of distinct T-cell subpopulations could not be separated, and sequencing depth was restricted, because whole blood was used. Alpha-beta chain pairing was not determined in the samples. Significantly different mean usage between HIV-infected patients and controls was observed for eight alpha and eight beta V genes. Size-matched repertoire data did not replicate the apparent post-therapy recovery of the Gini index in HIV-infected patients. During therapy, a significant decrease in frequency was seen for HIV-associated CDR3s, whereas no significant change was found for CMV-associated CDR3s, although most of them became more frequent. Processing was restricted to sixteen HIV-infected individuals, which the authors judged to be a major constraint on the generalizability of the findings. Slight age and sex profile differences between the study cohorts did not explain the observed diversity differences. More CDR3s were shared between individuals among healthy controls than among HIV+ patients, as measured by Jaccard index and by the count of highly shared sequences. HIV-infected repertoires showed significantly elevated mean Gini indices relative to controls, which possibly reflects oligoclonality. The study did not determine donor HLA types. MAIT cell alpha-chain CDR3s were present at high frequency in healthy controls but severely depleted in HIV+ repertoires. Unequal numbers of distinct sequences between patients and controls complicated comparisons, and size-matching overweighted rare events from HIV-infected data. Compared with untreated HIV+ repertoires, healthy control repertoires had roughly threefold more distinct CDR3s and a higher Shannon diversity.

Whole blood was used without cell fractionation, so all unsorted peripheral T cells were reflected in the repertoire. About 10 uninfected healthy donors were sampled as controls, a few of whom were sampled twice roughly 3 months apart. For RNA extraction, about 2.7 ml of peripheral blood was collected into Tempus tubes. Residual genomic DNA was removed with the TURBO-DNase kit and globin mRNA was depleted with GLOBINclear. SuperScript III was used to reverse transcribe 500 ng RNA with primers targeting the alpha and beta constant regions. Separate alpha and beta chain libraries were made by chain-specific third strand synthesis with multiplexing indices. To avoid primer bias, the protocol used one single primer pair to amplify every rearrangement within a chain, and the protocol also attached molecular barcodes to each cDNA molecule. The SP2 sequencing primer site and a random hexamer were carried on a 5' RACE adapter, to which purified cDNA was joined by T4 RNA Ligase 1. Second strand synthesis was performed with Phusion polymerase and primed from the SP2 site, and slow temperature ramps were applied to favor optimal annealing. Two random hexamer sequences, both added before amplification and joined together, made up the 12-nucleotide barcode of each molecule. A brief initial PCR introduced P5 and P7 adapter elements together with a second index, and a 23-cycle amplification PCR using P5s and P7 primers was subsequently performed. In total the libraries went through roughly 29 PCR cycles, after which the libraries were quantified on a Qubit, sized on a Bioanalyzer, and diluted to 4 nM. Sequencing of the normalized libraries was performed on an Illumina MiSeq with 2 x 250 paired-end kits. MinElute columns were the means by which the reverse transcription reactions were cleaned up, and the reactions were eluted into 9 to 10 ul Tris-Cl. The adapter ligations were run for roughly 25 hours at 16 degrees C, and AMPure XP beads at a 1:1 ratio were afterwards used to clean them. Per the source publication's procedure: Demultiplexed FASTQ files were processed with a modified Decombinator by which V, J, insert and barcode information was output. Sequences that shared a barcode but differed from the dominant sequence were treated as errors and discarded, and barcodes were clustered at Levenshtein distance 3 and counted to estimate the original cDNA molecules. Downstream analyses used R packages ineq, vegan, igraph and RCytoscape, with IMGT nomenclature and CDR3 definitions. V gene usage was computed over distinct sequences, each TCR counted once to avoid skew from clonal expansion. Whenever two unique CDR3 amino acid sequences within a donor differed by a single Levenshtein edit, similarity networks linked them. In the repertoires, a search was made for a compiled set of published HIV-specific CDR3s (more than 85 alpha, approximately 700 beta) and CMV-specific CDR3s (under 14 alpha, 253 beta). Random subsampling to size-matched repertoires demonstrated that the decreased diversity in patients did not result from their lower sequence numbers. In-frame beta chains were kept once TCRdb had trimmed the public reads at Q25 with fastp and called clones with MiXCR. Rows are unified per CDR3 protein, each entry keeping the most common DNA and genes. The V and J calls shown here were made by TCRdb, not taken from the authors' results. The table for this sample lists roughly 18,000 distinct CDR3 sequences; 10% of them were counted only once. The ten largest account for around 3.1% of the sample.

The V end loses 5 bases and the J end loses 2 bases, and a stretch of 3 bases separates them. CDR1 and CDR2, per the germline V gene (reference sequence), are PRHDT and FYEKMQ. The CDR3 contains 11 residues, cysteine and phenylalanine counted. Solely the CDR3 DNA is kept, with 33 bases framed from the first base. This clonotype was recorded at least ten times. The specificity of this receptor is unknown. No clone much larger than this one lies a single base away; base qualities are absent. This clonotype originated in an adult in good health. The rearrangement joined TRBV13 to TRBJ2-5; the D segment cannot be called with confidence. The material sequenced was blood. The CDR3 reads as follows: CASSIQETQYF. The DNA sequence is as follows: TGTGCCAGCAGCATTCAAGAGACCCAGTACTTC.